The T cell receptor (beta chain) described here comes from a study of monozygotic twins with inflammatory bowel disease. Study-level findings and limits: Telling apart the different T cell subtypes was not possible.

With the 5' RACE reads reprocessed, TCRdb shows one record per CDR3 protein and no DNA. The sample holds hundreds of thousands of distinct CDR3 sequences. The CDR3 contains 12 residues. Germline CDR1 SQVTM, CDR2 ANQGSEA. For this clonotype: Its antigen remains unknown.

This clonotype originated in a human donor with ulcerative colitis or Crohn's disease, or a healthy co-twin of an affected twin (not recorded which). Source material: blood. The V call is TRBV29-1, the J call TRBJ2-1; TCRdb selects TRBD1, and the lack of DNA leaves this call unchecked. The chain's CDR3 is CSVFAGTNEQFF.